Shown below are 32 T cell receptor beta chains from a single sample sequenced in a study of shared clonotypes between healthy human individuals. Using immunoSEQ multiplex PCR, the repertoire was profiled, and TCRdb retains in-frame clones only, with some absent. The data contain about 640,000 clones, around 72% of them singletons. Specimen: memory CD4+ T cells sorted from blood. Subset meaning: CD45RA-negative fraction. These receptors all come from a woman in her 30s in good health.

This clone appeared a few times. This chain links TRBV7-2 with TRBJ1-4, with D tentatively TRBD1 (6 bases). CDR3 length: 16 residues. CDR1 is SGHTA and CDR2 is FQGNSA in the germline V gene. Trimming shortened V by 5 bases and J by 2 bases, and 15 bases separated the two germline ends. The CDR3 DNA reads TGTGCCAGCAGCAGGGGGGGATTATGGACTAATGAAAAACTGTTTTTT. Its protein product is CASSRGGLWTNEKLFF. Full variable domain (remainder filled in from reference TRBV7-2 and TRBJ1-4): GAGVSQSPSNKVTEKGKDVELRCDPISGHTALYWYRQSLGQGLEFLIYFQGNSAPDKSGLPSDRFSAERTGGSVSTLTIQRTQQEDSAVYLCASSRGGLWTNEKLFFGSGTQLSVL.

J is TRBJ2-1 and V is TRBV7-2, with 8 bases lining up with TRBD1. The CDR3 runs to 16 residues. CDR1 and CDR2 from the germline V gene are SGHTA and FQGNSA. V dropped 0 bases and J dropped 9; count of bases not matched to a gene: 10. The CDR3 DNA reads as TGTGCCAGCAGCTTAGCTACAGGGGGGATCCTTGGTGAGCAGTTCTTC. Residues: CASSLATGGILGEQFF.

The J gene is TRBJ1-4, the V gene TRBV28, with D perhaps matching TRBD1 (5 bases). From germline, CDR1 is MDHEN and CDR2 SYDVKM. Trimming stripped 3 bases from V and 3 bases from J, with 8 bases between. The CDR3 totals 14 residues. CDR3: CASSFIRANEKLFF. CDR3 DNA: TGTGCCAGCAGTTTCATCAGGGCTAATGAAAAACTGTTTTTT.

This clone occurred once. This chain uses TRBV11-2 with TRBJ2-2; a possible D gene is TRBD1 (5 bases). The length of the CDR3 is 15 residues. The V gene lost 7 bases and the J gene lost 6 bases, with 18 bases spanning the gap. Germline loops: CDR1 SGHAT, CDR2 FQNNGV. The CDR3 region has the DNA TGTGCCAGCAACGAAGGGGTTCGTTGGGCCGGGGAGCTGTTTTTT. The encoded protein is CASNEGVRWAGELFF.

V and J are TRBV4-1 and TRBJ2-7, with 12 positions matching TRBD1. The trim removed 0 bases at V and 7 bases at J, leaving 4 bases unmatched. Looked up from germline, CDR1 is MGHRA and CDR2 is YSYEKL. The CDR3 length is 15 residues. The chain's CDR3 is CASSQEGTGGEEQYF. The CDR3 bases are TGCGCCAGCAGCCAAGAGGGGACAGGGGGCGAAGAGCAGTACTTC.

This clone was observed a handful of times. The chain recombines TRBV4-1 with TRBJ1-1, with D unresolved. This CDR3 contains 16 residues. V was pared by 1 base and J by 1 base, with 13 bases between. The germline V gene has CDR1 MGHRA and CDR2 YSYEKL. CDR3 in amino acids: CASSQVFRSSNTEAFF. CDR3 coding DNA: TGCGCCAGCAGCCAAGTTTTCCGTTCATCGAACACTGAAGCTTTCTTT.

This clone was seen a few times. The gene calls are TRBV5-4 and TRBJ1-3, with a tentative D call TRBD1 (5 bases). Germline lookup yields CDR1 SGHNT and CDR2 YYREEE (reference sequence). Between the trimmed V and J ends, which lost 1 base and 0 bases, there was a span of 8 bases. The CDR3 is made up of 15 amino acids. DNA of the CDR3: TGTGCCAGCAGCTTGCAAGGGGACTCTGGAAACACCATATATTTT. This encodes CASSLQGDSGNTIYF.

This clone has more than one count but fewer than ten. The genes are TRBV5-4 and TRBJ2-3; D uncertain. Germline CDR1 SGHNT, CDR2 YYREEE (reference sequence). V shed 3 bases and J shed 1 base, with 6 bases lying between them. This CDR3 has 13 amino acids. CDR3 sequence reads: CASSSARTDTQYF. CDR3 bases: TGTGCCAGCAGCTCCGCCCGCACAGATACGCAGTATTTT. Based on the CDR3 plus reference TRBV5-4 and TRBJ2-3, the full variable domain is ETGVTQSPTHLIKTRGQQVTLRCSSQSGHNTVSWYQQALGQGPQFIFQYYREEENGRGNFPPRFSGLQFPNYSSELNVNALELDDSALYLCASSSARTDTQYFGPGTRLTVL.

The gene calls are TRBV11-2 and TRBJ2-7, with 13 bases fitting TRBD2. The CDR3 consists of 18 residues. Looked up from germline, CDR1 is SGHAT and CDR2 is FQNNGV. V shed 3 bases, J shed 0 bases, and the junction held 8 bases outside the gene matches. CDR3 nucleotides: TGTGCCAGCAGCTTGACTAGCGGGAGGACCCTAGCCTCCTACGAGCAGTACTTC. This encodes CASSLTSGRTLASYEQYF.

J is TRBJ2-1 and V is TRBV25-1; D possibly corresponds to TRBD1 (6 bases). Trimming removed 4 bases from V and 9 bases from J, with 16 bases in between. The CDR3 runs to 14 residues. CDR1 and CDR2 (germline): MGHDK, SYGVNS. The CDR3 spells CASSGSGRGGEQFF. The DNA of the CDR3 is TGTGCCAGCAGTGGATCCGGACGAGGGGGTGAGCAGTTCTTC.

The DNA of the CDR3 is TGTGCCAGCAGCTTGCCTAGCGGGAGGCCTGGGGGGATTAAAAATGAGCAGTTCTTC. Translation: CASSLPSGRPGGIKNEQFF. The chain couples TRBV5-6 to TRBJ2-1; 11 bases align to TRBD2. Trimming at V came to 1 base and at J to 7 bases, leaving 16 bases not matched to a gene. Germline lookup yields CDR1 SGHDT and CDR2 YYEEEE. The CDR3 sequence is 19 residues long.

The CDR3 DNA sequence: TGTGCCAGCTCACCAAACCGGGAGGGAAAAGTCGGGGAGCTGTTTTTT. Translation gives CASSPNREGKVGELFF. J is TRBJ2-2 and V is TRBV18; 8 positions match TRBD2. Germline assignment: CDR1 KGHSH and CDR2 LQKENI. This CDR3 region has 16 residues. J was trimmed by 7 bases and V by 2 bases; bases with no gene match: 9.

The rearrangement links TRBV5-1 to TRBJ2-3, with 10 bases fitting TRBD2. With 4 bases clipped from V and 0 bases from J, the junction kept 5 bases outside the gene matches. CDR1 is SGHRS, CDR2 YFSETQ, per germline. The CDR3 consists of 16 residues. The CDR3 protein is CASSRQTSGSTDTQYF. The CDR3 bases are TGCGCCAGCAGCAGGCAGACTAGCGGGAGCACAGATACGCAGTATTTT.

The chain joins TRBV29-1 to TRBJ1-1; no firm D call. The CDR3 sequence is 12 residues long. Germline lookup yields CDR1 SQVTM and CDR2 ANQGSEA. The ends were cut back, 7 bases at V and 1 base at J, with 10 bases in the middle. This CDR3 is CSGVKGNTEAFF. CDR3 DNA: TGCAGCGGGGTTAAAGGGAACACTGAAGCTTTCTTT.

J is TRBJ2-7 and V is TRBV28, with 10 positions matching TRBD1. J gave up 5 bases and V 5 bases, and 6 bases lay outside the gene matches. CDR3 length: 14 amino acids. The germline V gene has CDR1 MDHEN and CDR2 SYDVKM. CDR3 coding DNA: TGTGCCAGCAGTCAGAGACAGGGGGCCGACGAGCAGTACTTC. Translating it yields CASSQRQGADEQYF.

The chain recombines TRBV5-6 with TRBJ2-4, with D perhaps given as TRBD1 or TRBD2 (5 bases each). CDR3 size: 14 residues. V was cut by 1 base and J by 4 bases, with 9 bases left in between. Germline V gene lookup returns CDR1 SGHDT and CDR2 YYEEEE. CDR3 in DNA: TGTGCCAGCAGCTTGTATGGGGGAAAAAACATTCAGTACTTC. Protein product: CASSLYGGKNIQYF.

The chain carries TRBV27 and TRBJ2-7; 9 nucleotides match TRBD1. Germline loops: CDR1 MNHEY, CDR2 SMNVEV (reference sequence). The trim removed 4 bases at V and 1 base at J, leaving 8 bases unmatched. This CDR3 has 16 residues. The CDR3 loop reads CASSSYTGGRSYEQYF. For the CDR3, the DNA is TGTGCCAGCAGTTCATATACAGGGGGCAGATCCTACGAGCAGTACTTC.

CDR3 region: CASPGNLLDEQYF. DNA of the CDR3: TGTGCCTCCCCAGGGAATCTCCTGGACGAGCAGTACTTC. V usage is TRBV5-8 and J usage is TRBJ2-7, with D maybe TRBD1 (5 bases). CDR1 is SGHTS and CDR2 is YDEGEE in the germline V gene. The CDR3 consists of 13 residues. V was pared by 10 bases and J by 5 bases, with 19 bases between.

This rearrangement joins TRBV7-8 to TRBJ2-5; tentatively, D is TRBD1 (6 bases). The end of the DNA is better explained by TRBJ2-7, so the J call may be wrong. Germline V lookup: CDR1 SGHVS, CDR2 FQNEAQ. The CDR3 totals 14 residues. CDR3 nucleotides: TGTGCCAGCAGCTTCGACAGGAACTCCTACGAGCAGTACTTC. Translating it yields CASSFDRNSYEQYF.

The J gene is TRBJ2-5, the V gene TRBV6-6; 8 positions match TRBD1. Germline values: CDR1 MNHNY, CDR2 SVGAGI (reference sequence). The CDR3 runs to 14 residues. The junction had 8 bases not matched to a gene; V was cut back by 6 bases and J by 5 bases. CDR3 loop: CASRGTGGRETQYF. CDR3 bases: TGTGCCAGCAGGGGGACAGGTGGTCGGGAGACCCAGTACTTC.

The chain carries TRBV10-3 and TRBJ2-7; D gene unclear. The length of the CDR3 is 11 residues. V lost 3 bases, J lost 7 bases, and 7 bases lay in between. CDR1 is ENHRY and CDR2 is SYGVKD in the germline V gene. The CDR3 DNA follows: TGTGCCATCAGTGATAATCTGGAGCAGTACTTC. It specifies CAISDNLEQYF.

This clone has more than one count but fewer than ten. V usage is TRBV5-5 and J usage is TRBJ2-1; 11 bases align to TRBD2. Germline V lookup: CDR1 SGHKS, CDR2 YYEKEE (reference sequence). The trim removed 4 bases at V and 8 bases at J, leaving 17 bases unmatched. The CDR3 contains 18 residues. CDR3 nucleotides: TGTGCCAGCAGCCTGATCAACATAGCGGGAGGGCAGACCCATGAGCAGTTCTTC. Protein sequence: CASSLINIAGGQTHEQFF.

Points on this clone: Distinct nucleotide sequences in the sample also encode this CDR3. The chain links TRBV11-2 to TRBJ1-1, with D hard to call. The V end lost 5 bases, the J end lost 3 bases, and 7 bases lay between the germline ends. The CDR3 length is 12 residues. In germline, CDR1 is SGHAT, CDR2 FQNNGV. Here the CDR3 reads CASSLAYTEAFF. The CDR3 DNA sequence: TGTGCCAGCAGCCTCGCGTACACTGAAGCTTTCTTT.

The chain employs TRBV6-1 and TRBJ1-2; D perhaps matches TRBD1 (5 bases). The CDR3 is 13 residues long. V lost 8 bases and J lost 3, with 13 bases in between. Per germline, CDR1 MNHNS and CDR2 SASEGT. The CDR3: CASVGTGYYGYTF. The CDR3 DNA follows: TGTGCCAGCGTAGGTACAGGCTACTATGGCTACACCTTC.

Comments on this clone: Additional DNA sequences in this sample encode the identical CDR3. This rearrangement joins TRBV4-1 to TRBJ2-1; TRBD2 matches at 8 bases. The CDR3 extends over 15 amino acids. Germline V CDR1 and CDR2: MGHRA, YSYEKL. V shed 2 bases, J shed 5 bases, and the junction held 5 bases outside the gene matches. CDR3 in amino acids: CASSQPGTRNNEQFF. In nucleotides, the CDR3 is TGCGCCAGCAGCCAACCCGGGACTAGAAACAATGAGCAGTTCTTC.

The chain employs TRBV23-1 and TRBJ2-3; the D gene could be TRBD1 or TRBD2 (5 bases each). TRBV23-1 is placed among ORFs of uncertain function. The V end was cut by 4 bases, the J end by 8 bases, with 25 bases between. This CDR3 comprises 17 residues. The CDR3 sequence is CASSPPWEFLHQGTQYF. The CDR3 DNA sequence: TGCGCCAGCAGTCCCCCTTGGGAGTTCCTACACCAGGGTACGCAGTATTTT.

This clone was observed a single time. The chain carries TRBV25-1 and TRBJ2-7, with no clear D. Germline V gene data show CDR1 as MGHDK and CDR2 as SYGVNS. Trimming took off 1 base at V and 6 bases at J, with 10 bases between the two ends. The CDR3 loop spans 13 amino acids. CDR3 in amino acids: CASSELVQTEQYF. DNA for the CDR3: TGTGCCAGCAGTGAATTAGTACAAACCGAGCAGTACTTC.

The chain couples TRBV11-2 to TRBJ1-2, with TRBD1 matching 10 bases. V shed 5 bases, J shed 5 bases, and the junction held 11 bases outside the gene matches. Germline-derived CDR1 and CDR2 are SGHAT and FQNNGV. The CDR3 sequence is 16 residues long. CDR3 nucleotide sequence: TGTGCCAGCAGCCGGACAGGGGGGAGATCAGGGTATGGCTACACCTTC. Its protein product is CASSRTGGRSGYGYTF.

The genes are TRBV10-3 and TRBJ2-5, with TRBD2 matching 13 bases. The J call could be wrong; TRBJ2-7 is a better fit for the DNA end. Germline CDR1 reads ENHRY; CDR2 reads SYGVKD. The length of the CDR3 is 14 residues. Written as DNA, the CDR3 is TGTGCCATCAGGAAGACTAGCGGGGGGTACGAGCAGTACTTC. It codes for CAIRKTSGGYEQYF.

The J gene is TRBJ2-2, the V gene TRBV5-1; 9 nucleotides line up with TRBD2. Germline V CDR1 and CDR2: SGHRS, YFSETQ. The V segment lost 2 bases and the J segment 4 bases; nucleotides outside the gene matches: 6. The CDR3 is 16 residues long. Here the CDR3 reads CASSFAGLAFTGELFF. CDR3 bases: TGCGCCAGCAGCTTCGCGGGACTAGCATTCACCGGGGAGCTGTTTTTT.

The V and J genes are TRBV11-2 and TRBJ2-7; TRBD2 might be the D (5 bases). V gave up 6 bases and J gave up 3 bases, with 15 bases separating them. The CDR3 totals 14 residues. Germline CDR1 reads SGHAT; CDR2 reads FQNNGV. The CDR3 spells CASRSLIEGYEQYF. The CDR3 DNA follows: TGTGCCAGCAGATCTTTGATCGAGGGCTACGAGCAGTACTTC.

The V call is TRBV27, the J call TRBJ2-1, with no clear D. CDR1 is MNHEY and CDR2 is SMNVEV in the germline V gene (reference sequence). Trimming shortened V by 7 bases and J by 8 bases, and 18 bases separated the two germline ends. The length of the CDR3 is 14 residues. The CDR3 DNA sequence: TGTGCCAGCATCCAGTCAAGGGATATAGATGAGCAGTTCTTC. Protein sequence: CASIQSRDIDEQFF.